Listed below are T cell receptor beta chains from one sample, sequenced in a study of Graves' ophthalmopathy and Graves' hyperthyroidism. TCRdb re-analysed the multiplex PCR reads in MiXCR, keeping a single row per CDR3 protein. The table has 650,000 to 800,000 distinct CDR3 sequences, roughly two fifths seen once. The sample taken for sequencing was peripheral blood. Receptor source: an adult man with Graves' ophthalmopathy. CDR3s include the opening cysteine and the closing phenylalanine or tryptophan. The D gene is left open where the match is weak. Clone size is given for some rows only: seen once, a few or many times, or a class if the clone is expanded.

NA,TRBJ1-4,TRBV15,NA,CATSPTGSGIIEKLFF,TGTGCCACCAGCCCCACCGGGTCAGGAATAATCGAAAAACTGTTTTTT
NA,TRBJ2-7,TRBV2,NA,CASSPRAGVGEQYF,TGTGCCAGCTCGCCCCGAGCCGGGGTCGGCGAGCAGTACTTC
once,TRBJ1-2,TRBV25-1,NA,CASSADSKPDYGYTF,TGTGCCAGCAGCGCGGACAGTAAACCTGACTATGGCTACACCTTC
few,TRBJ2-5,TRBV7-2,NA,CASSPPGHRDQETQYF,TGCGCCAGCAGCCCCCCCGGACACAGGGACCAAGAGACCCAGTACTTC
NA,TRBJ1-6,TRBV3-1,TRBD1,CASSRRTGGYNSPLHF,TGTGCCAGCAGCCGACGAACAGGGGGCTATAATTCACCCCTCCACTTT
once,TRBJ2-7,TRBV29-1,TRBD2,CSQVASGDYEQYF,TGCAGCCAAGTGGCTAGCGGGGACTACGAGCAGTACTTC
many,TRBJ1-5,TRBV20-1,NA,CSARRRGGGQPQHF,TGCAGTGCTAGGAGACGGGGTGGGGGTCAGCCCCAGCATTTT
many,TRBJ1-1,TRBV10-3,NA,CASSYSFGQNTEAFF,TGTGCCAGCAGTTACTCCTTCGGACAGAACACTGAAGCTTTCTTT
many,TRBJ1-5,TRBV20-1,TRBD1,CSAIRTGRNQPQHF,TGCAGTGCTATTCGGACAGGACGCAATCAGCCCCAGCATTTT
few,TRBJ2-1,TRBV10-3,TRBD1,CAISGTGGGEQFF,TGTGCCATCAGCGGGACAGGGGGGGGTGAGCAGTTCTTC
NA,TRBJ2-5,TRBV10-3,NA,CASSGEGPVGTQYF,TGTGCCAGCAGTGGCGAGGGCCCCGTGGGGACCCAGTACTTC
many,TRBJ2-7,TRBV6-1,NA,CASAGLREQYF,TGTGCCAGCGCAGGGCTGAGGGAGCAGTACTTC
few,TRBJ1-4,TRBV6-1,NA,CASRREKLFF,TGTGCCAGCAGACGCGAAAAACTGTTTTTT
NA,TRBJ2-7,TRBV9,TRBD2,CASSQLTLAGGRFDEQYF,TGTGCCAGCAGCCAGCTAACTCTAGCGGGAGGGCGATTCGACGAGCAGTACTTC
few,TRBJ1-5,TRBV30,NA,CAWSAEGVQPQHF,TGTGCCTGGAGTGCGGAAGGGGTACAGCCCCAGCATTTT
many,TRBJ1-6,TRBV5-5,NA,CASSRPSLIPRRNSPLHF,TGTGCCAGCAGCCGACCCTCCCTAATCCCCAGAAGGAATTCACCCCTCCACTTT
many,TRBJ1-1,TRBV10-3,TRBD1,CAISAAGGTEAFF,TGTGCCATCAGTGCCGCAGGGGGCACTGAAGCTTTCTTT
many,TRBJ1-2,TRBV19,NA,CASQLDGRVGGYTF,TGTGCCAGTCAATTAGACGGCAGGGTTGGTGGCTACACCTTC
NA,TRBJ1-6,TRBV6-5,NA,CASSYGRGGWNSPLHF,TGTGCCAGCAGTTACGGGCGGGGGGGCTGGAATTCACCCCTCCACTTT
NA,TRBJ2-7,TRBV10-3,TRBD1,CAISRTGDGSYEQYF,TGTGCCATCAGCCGGACAGGGGACGGATCCTACGAGCAGTACTTC
many,TRBJ2-5,TRBV4-1,NA,CASSQDGWGETQYF,TGCGCCAGCAGCCAAGATGGATGGGGGGAGACCCAGTACTTC
many,TRBJ1-2,TRBV9,TRBD1,CASSPSAGGADYGYTF,TGTGCCAGCAGCCCCTCTGCAGGGGGCGCTGACTATGGCTACACCTTC
once,TRBJ1-1,TRBV25-1,NA,CASSRDGGNTEAFF,TGTGCCAGCAGCCGAGACGGGGGGAACACTGAAGCTTTCTTT
many,TRBJ1-2,TRBV12-3/TRBV12-4,NA,CASSLRRRGIYGYTF,TGTGCCAGCAGTCTCCGACGGCGAGGGATCTATGGCTACACCTTC
once,TRBJ1-1,TRBV11-2,NA,CASSLDGGALTEAFF,TGTGCCAGCAGCTTAGACGGGGGTGCGCTTACTGAAGCTTTCTTT
NA,TRBJ2-2,TRBV2,NA,CASSLLLESTRDTANTGELFF,TGTGCCAGCAGTTTGCTCTTAGAAAGTACCCGGGACACCGCGAACACCGGGGAGCTGTTTTTT
NA,TRBJ2-7,TRBV5-1,TRBD1,CASSFDRVAYEQYF,TGCGCCAGCAGCTTCGACAGGGTAGCCTACGAGCAGTACTTC
NA,TRBJ2-5,TRBV15,NA,CATPRGKNRGLWLHLRFGETQYF,NA
NA,TRBJ1-1,TRBV20-1,NA,CSARDGSGRVAFF,TGCAGTGCTAGAGATGGGTCCGGACGCGTAGCTTTCTTT
many,TRBJ1-1,TRBV9,NA,CASSVAAGKNTEAFF,TGTGCCAGCAGCGTAGCGGCAGGTAAGAACACTGAAGCTTTCTTT
many,TRBJ1-4,TRBV29-1,NA,CSVETGGGEKLFF,TGCAGCGTCGAGACGGGAGGGGGAGAAAAACTGTTTTTT
many,TRBJ1-2,TRBV20-1,NA,CSARVRENGGYTF,TGCAGTGCTAGAGTACGGGAGAATGGGGGCTACACCTTC
many,TRBJ1-6,TRBV5-1,NA,CASSLEVNSPLHF,TGCGCCAGCAGCTTGGAGGTGAATTCACCCCTCCACTTT
many,TRBJ1-4,TRBV7-9,NA,CASSSDISGEKLFF,TGTGCCAGCAGCTCGGACATCAGTGGCGAAAAACTGTTTTTT
NA,TRBJ1-2,TRBV24-1,TRBD1,CATSDAGTGGAGYGYTF,TGTGCCACCAGTGATGCCGGGACAGGGGGCGCGGGCTATGGCTACACCTTC
NA,TRBJ2-5,TRBV25-1,NA,CASSDTGGPETQYF,TGTGCCAGCAGTGACACGGGGGGCCCAGAGACCCAGTACTTC
NA,TRBJ2-6,TRBV29-1,NA,CSVPTGANVLTF,TGCAGCGTCCCGACGGGGGCCAACGTCCTGACTTTC
many,TRBJ2-7,TRBV2,TRBD2,CASSGDTSGYEQYF,TGTGCCAGCAGTGGGGATACTAGCGGCTACGAGCAGTACTTC
few,TRBJ2-5,TRBV20-1,TRBD1,CSALGQGVRKTQYF,TGCAGTGCTTTAGGACAGGGGGTGCGGAAGACCCAGTACTTC
NA,TRBJ1-2,TRBV10-2,TRBD1,CASSESLTSGTGLAGYTF,TGCGCCAGCAGTGAGTCATTGACGTCAGGGACAGGGCTCGCTGGCTACACCTTC